These 7 T cell receptor beta chains were all obtained from the same sample, sequenced in a study of sequential checkpoint blockade in melanoma. Here immunoSEQ multiplex PCR was the method, and the copy in TCRdb shows in-frame clones only, minus some. The sample lists 5,500 to 8,000 clones, approximately 78% seen once, with about 7.1% in the top ten. The sample's treatment: randomized to nivolumab then ipilimumab (arm A) or the reverse (arm B). Sequencing used CD8+ T cells sorted from blood (inferred from file names), obtained from a patient given nivolumab and ipilimumab in sequence. Receptors originate from a human donor with melanoma.

The rearrangement joins TRBV5-5 to TRBJ2-7; 11 bases align to TRBD2. Germline V gives CDR1 SGHKS, CDR2 YYEKEE (reference sequence). V lost 1 base, J lost 0 bases, and 3 bases stayed unmatched. The length of the CDR3 is 16 residues. The CDR3 DNA sequence: TGTGCCAGCAGCTTGAGTACTAGCGGGAGCTCCTACGAGCAGTACTTC. Residues: CASSLSTSGSSYEQYF.

CDR3 region: CASSKNFSKRAGGKAQPYEQYF. The CDR3 bases are TGTGCCAGCAGCAAAAATTTCTCAAAGAGGGCAGGTGGAAAAGCGCAACCCTACGAGCAGTACTTC. The chain links TRBV21-1 to TRBJ2-7; the table's D call, TRBD2, has no DNA check behind it. TRBV21-1 is described as a pseudogene. The CDR3 totals 22 residues.

This chain connects TRBV7-2 to TRBJ2-1, with D maybe TRBD1 (5 bases). Germline lookup yields CDR1 SGHTA and CDR2 FQGNSA. This CDR3 has 18 amino acids. V was shortened by 7 bases and J by 4 bases, with 26 bases between the two germline ends. The DNA of the CDR3 is TGTGCCAGCACCCACTTCGTCCCAAGGGGCCCATTTTACAATGAGCAGTTCTTC. Its protein is CASTHFVPRGPFYNEQFF.

This clone was recorded a few times. The V gene is TRBV4-1, the J gene TRBJ1-5; a possible D gene is TRBD1 (6 bases). The CDR3 runs 15 residues. V dropped 3 bases and J dropped 5 bases, with 14 bases sitting between them. From germline, CDR1 is MGHRA and CDR2 YSYEKL. The DNA of the CDR3 is TGCGCCAGCAGCCATGGTACAGGGAGCTATCAGCCCCAGCATTTT. This gives the protein CASSHGTGSYQPQHF.

The chain has TRBV7-9 and TRBJ2-1; 10 bases line up with TRBD2. V gave up 0 bases and J gave up 8 bases; unmatched junction bases: 10. The CDR3 totals 17 residues. The V gene's germline CDR1 is SEHNR and CDR2 FQNEAQ (reference sequence). The CDR3 is CASSLALASGSGYEQFF. CDR3 bases: TGTGCCAGCAGCTTAGCGTTGGCTAGCGGGAGTGGATATGAGCAGTTCTTC. The complete variable domain, with remaining parts taken from reference TRBV7-9 and TRBJ2-1, reads DTGVSQNPRHKITKRGQNVTFRCDPISEHNRLYWYRQTLGQGPEFLTYFQNEAQLEKSRLLSDRFSAERPKGSFSTLEIQRTEQGDSAMYLCASSLALASGSGYEQFFGPGTRLTVL.

The rearrangement uses TRBV7-9 and TRBJ2-7; D might be TRBD1 (5 bases). Germline CDR1 SEHNR, CDR2 FQNEAQ (reference sequence). V was trimmed by 4 bases and J by 2 bases, leaving 15 bases between them. CDR3 size: 15 residues. CDR3 sequence: CASSSTQKGPYEQYF. The CDR3 DNA follows: TGTGCCAGCAGCTCGACGCAGAAGGGGCCCTACGAGCAGTACTTC.

The V and J genes are TRBV2 and TRBJ2-1, with D possibly matching TRBD2 (6 bases). Germline V gene lookup returns CDR1 SNHLY and CDR2 FYNNEI. The CDR3 runs to 14 residues. Trimming took off 4 bases at V and 5 bases at J, with 12 bases between the two ends. In DNA, the CDR3 is TGTGCCAGCAGTGGGGGACTTCAAAACAATGAGCAGTTCTTC. Translating it yields CASSGGLQNNEQFF. The entire variable domain, with the rest obtained from reference TRBV2 and TRBJ2-1, is as follows: EPEVTQTPSHQVTQMGQEVILRCVPISNHLYFYWYRQILGQKVEFLVSFYNNEISEKSEIFDDQFSVERPDGSNFTLKIRSTKLEDSAMYFCASSGGLQNNEQFFGPGTRLTVL.